Below are 32 T cell receptor beta chains sequenced from a single sample in a study of blood T cell repertoires in COVID-19. Sequencing was performed with immunoSEQ multiplex PCR; in TCRdb, only in-frame clones are kept and a portion is missing. The data show fewer than 350,000 clones, around 90% seen once. The sample taken for sequencing was PBMCs or T cells enriched from blood (not recorded which). These receptors were collected from a woman between 18 and 29 years old with acute COVID-19.

The chain joins TRBV18 to TRBJ2-1; 10 bases line up with TRBD1. The ends lost 0 bases at V and 3 bases at J; junction bases unmatched: 5. The CDR3 is made up of 17 amino acids. The germline CDR1 and CDR2 sequences are KGHSH and LQKENI. The CDR3: CASSPPSGTGVYNEQFF. The CDR3 region has the DNA TGTGCCAGCTCACCACCAAGCGGGACAGGGGTCTACAATGAGCAGTTCTTC.

CDR3 sequence reads: CASSGSGRAYNEQFF. The CDR3, as DNA: TGTGCCAGCAGCGGGAGCGGGAGGGCCTACAATGAGCAGTTCTTC. The chain links TRBV9 to TRBJ2-1, with 10 bases identical to TRBD2. J lost 2 bases, V lost 3 bases, and 2 bases had no gene match. From germline, CDR1 is SGDLS and CDR2 YYNGEE. The CDR3 length is 15 residues.

V and J are TRBV5-1 and TRBJ1-1; 9 nucleotides align to TRBD1. After removal of 3 bases from V and 4 bases from J, the junction contained 7 bases not matched to a gene. Looked up from germline, CDR1 is SGHRS and CDR2 is YFSETQ. The CDR3 loop spans 15 amino acids. CDR3 sequence: CASSWATGGSTEAFF. CDR3 DNA sequence: TGCGCCAGCAGCTGGGCGACAGGGGGTTCCACTGAAGCTTTCTTT.

A single count supports this clone. This CDR3 is CASSPGQGARNQPQHF. As DNA, the CDR3 is TGTGCCAGCAGCCCAGGACAGGGGGCTCGCAATCAGCCCCAGCATTTT. V gene TRBV6-2 or TRBV6-3 combines with J gene TRBJ1-5; 11 positions match TRBD1. The CDR3 length is 16 residues. J gave up 2 bases and V 6 bases, and 6 bases lay outside the gene matches. Germline lookup yields CDR1 MNHEY and CDR2 SVGEGT.

This rearrangement joins TRBV18 to TRBJ1-3; tentative D call: TRBD1 (6 bases). The germline V and J ends were trimmed by 8 bases and 6 bases, with 17 bases remaining between them. CDR3 length equals 14 residues. Per the germline V gene, CDR1 is KGHSH and CDR2 is LQKENI. For the CDR3, the DNA is TGTGCCAGCGCAGAACAGGGTGGCGTAAACACCATATATTTT. Protein sequence: CASAEQGGVNTIYF.

The rearrangement uses TRBV11-2 and TRBJ2-1; 9 bases agree with TRBD1. With V trimmed by 5 bases and J by 6 bases, 8 bases remained unmatched. The V gene's germline CDR1 is SGHAT and CDR2 FQNNGV. This CDR3 has 15 amino acids. Written as DNA, the CDR3 is TGTGCCAGCAGCAGACCGGGACAGGGTTTCAATGAGCAGTTCTTC. Its protein product is CASSRPGQGFNEQFF.

This chain connects TRBV28 to TRBJ2-4, with D possibly TRBD2 on 6 matching bases. Per germline, CDR1 MDHEN and CDR2 SYDVKM. The CDR3 spans 15 residues. V was trimmed by 2 bases and J by 0 bases, leaving 8 bases between them. DNA of the CDR3: TGTGCCAGCAGTTTAACGGGGGTAGCCAAAAACATTCAGTACTTC. Protein product: CASSLTGVAKNIQYF.

V is TRBV5-1 and J is TRBJ2-3; D call uncertain. The CDR3 is made up of 14 amino acids. Per the germline V gene, CDR1 is SGHRS and CDR2 is YFSETQ. V lost 1 base and J 0 bases, leaving 6 bases between the germline ends. The DNA for the CDR3 is TGCGCCAGCAGCTTGACTACCAGCACAGATACGCAGTATTTT. It translates to CASSLTTSTDTQYF.

The chain links TRBV6-2 or TRBV6-3 to TRBJ1-2; the D gene is possibly TRBD1 (6 bases). CDR3 size: 13 residues. CDR1 MNHEY and CDR2 SVGEGT come from the germline V gene. V lost 3 bases and J lost 10, with 15 bases in between. The CDR3 DNA reads as TGTGCCAGCAGTTATAGGGGGACCCGTGTCTACACCTTC. It yields the protein CASSYRGTRVYTF.

This chain connects TRBV5-1 to TRBJ2-6; 7 bases agree with TRBD1. The CDR3 spans 18 residues. The V and J ends lost 0 bases and 1 base, in that order; junction bases with no gene match: 7. Germline-derived CDR1 and CDR2 are SGHRS and YFSETQ. CDR3 nucleotides: TGCGCCAGCAGCTTGGGATGGGACAGTGGGTCTGGGGCCAACGTCCTGACTTTC. Translation: CASSLGWDSGSGANVLTF.

This chain joins TRBV6-1 and TRBJ2-7, with D tentatively TRBD2 (7 bases). Germline values: CDR1 MNHNS, CDR2 SASEGT. This CDR3 has 17 amino acids. V was trimmed by 2 bases and J by 6 bases, leaving 23 bases between them. DNA for the CDR3: TGTGCCAGCAGTGAAATCTCTATACAGGGAGGGAAAGGCGAGCAGTACTTC. The encoded protein is CASSEISIQGGKGEQYF.

The DNA of the CDR3 is TGTGCCAGCTCACCGGCGGGACCCCAACCTTACTTC. This encodes CASSPAGPQPYF. The J gene is TRBJ2-5, the V gene TRBV18; TRBD2 might be the D (6 bases). V was trimmed by 3 bases and J by 14 bases, leaving 16 bases between them. Germline CDR1 and CDR2: KGHSH and LQKENI. This CDR3 region has 12 residues.

The CDR3 reads CASSVEGTEDFNYGYTF. The CDR3 bases are TGTGCCAGCAGCGTCGAGGGGACAGAAGACTTTAACTATGGCTACACCTTC. The chain links TRBV9 to TRBJ1-2; 7 bases are shared with TRBD1. This CDR3 comprises 17 residues. The V segment lost 2 bases and the J segment 1 base; nucleotides outside the gene matches: 11. From germline, CDR1 is SGDLS and CDR2 YYNGEE.

This chain links TRBV28 with TRBJ2-1; tentative D call: TRBD2 (6 bases). CDR3 length: 14 amino acids. V was shortened by 6 bases and J by 8 bases, with 17 bases between the two germline ends. Germline V gives CDR1 MDHEN, CDR2 SYDVKM. The chain's CDR3 is CASSPSGPSDEQFF. In DNA form, the CDR3 reads TGTGCCAGCAGCCCAAGCGGGCCCAGTGATGAGCAGTTCTTC.

This clone was observed once. The rearrangement links TRBV19 to TRBJ2-2, with D hard to call. The CDR3 consists of 14 residues. Germline loops: CDR1 LNHDA, CDR2 SQIVND (reference sequence). The V and J ends lost 3 bases and 1 base respectively, with 6 bases between them. CDR3 in amino acids: CASSIYLNTGELFF. CDR3 sequence (DNA): TGTGCCAGTAGTATCTATCTGAACACCGGGGAGCTGTTTTTT.

The chain uses TRBV6-5 and TRBJ1-6; TRBD1 matches 8 bases. The CDR3 has 14 amino acids. The V gene end was trimmed by 10 bases and the J gene end by 7 bases; junction bases not matched to a gene: 9. Germline V CDR1 and CDR2: MNHEY, SVGAGI. The CDR3 reads CATRNRGTNSPLHF. The CDR3 nucleotides read TGTGCCACAAGAAACAGGGGGACGAATTCACCCCTCCACTTT.

The genes are TRBV11-1 and TRBJ2-3; D gene ambiguous. V was trimmed by 4 bases and J by 1 base, leaving 9 bases between them. The CDR3 consists of 14 residues. Per germline, CDR1 SGHAT and CDR2 FQDESV (reference sequence). CDR3 sequence: CASSSTLGTDTQYF. The CDR3 coding sequence is TGTGCCAGCAGCTCGACTCTGGGCACAGATACGCAGTATTTT.

The rearrangement joins TRBV7-2 to TRBJ2-7, with 13 bases lining up with TRBD2. This CDR3 is 18 amino acids long. V shed 5 bases and J 3 bases; nucleotides not matched to a gene: 13. Germline CDR1 and CDR2: SGHTA and FQGNSA. The CDR3 DNA reads TGTGCCAGCAGCACTCCCTACCCGGGACTAGCGGGGATCTACGAGCAGTACTTC. Translating gives CASSTPYPGLAGIYEQYF. Full variable domain (missing parts from reference TRBV7-2 and TRBJ2-7): GAGVSQSPSNKVTEKGKDVELRCDPISGHTALYWYRQSLGQGLEFLIYFQGNSAPDKSGLPSDRFSAERTGGSVSTLTIQRTQQEDSAVYLCASSTPYPGLAGIYEQYFGPGTRLTVT.

The V gene is TRBV6-1, the J gene TRBJ1-3, with 9 bases fitting TRBD1. Germline lookup yields CDR1 MNHNS and CDR2 SASEGT. V lost 10 bases and J lost 2; bases outside the gene matches: 9. This CDR3 is built from 15 residues. CDR3 sequence reads: CATATGGYAGNTIYF. The DNA of the CDR3 is TGTGCCACCGCGACAGGGGGATATGCTGGAAACACCATATATTTT.

This sequence joins TRBV5-6 and TRBJ1-5, with a weak D call TRBD1 (5 bases). Looked up from germline, CDR1 is SGHDT and CDR2 is YYEEEE. V lost 3 bases to trimming and J lost 0 bases, with 13 bases between them. The CDR3 has 16 residues. The CDR3 is CASSSMGQNSNQPQHF. In nucleotides, the CDR3 is TGTGCCAGCAGCTCCATGGGGCAGAATAGCAATCAGCCCCAGCATTTT.

V usage is TRBV18 and J usage is TRBJ2-1; TRBD2 agrees at 13 bases. Per germline, CDR1 KGHSH and CDR2 LQKENI. V shed 3 bases, J shed 0 bases, and the junction held 2 bases outside the gene matches. The CDR3 sequence is 17 residues long. In DNA, the CDR3 is TGTGCCAGCTCACCGTGGACTAGCGGGAGCTCCTACAATGAGCAGTTCTTC. It is translated as CASSPWTSGSSYNEQFF.

V usage is TRBV6-5 and J usage is TRBJ2-5; the match to TRBD2 covers 8 bases. This CDR3 is built from 15 residues. Per germline, CDR1 MNHEY and CDR2 SVGAGI. The ends lost 0 bases at V and 4 bases at J; junction bases unmatched: 4. DNA of the CDR3: TGTGCCAGCAGTTACTCGAACAGCGGGAGAGAGACCCAGTACTTC. Amino acid sequence: CASSYSNSGRETQYF.

The CDR3 DNA reads as TGTGCCAGCAGCTTGGCCGTTGGTCAGCCCCAGCATTTT. Amino acid sequence: CASSLAVGQPQHF. This chain joins TRBV7-9 and TRBJ1-5, with unresolved D. The germline V and J ends were trimmed by 3 bases and 6 bases, with 9 bases remaining between them. CDR3 length equals 13 residues. Germline loops: CDR1 SEHNR, CDR2 FQNEAQ (reference sequence).

This rearrangement joins TRBV3-1 (or the pseudogene TRBV3-2) to TRBJ1-6, with 8 bases lining up with TRBD1. The length of the CDR3 is 15 residues. CDR1 and CDR2 from the germline V gene are LGHDT and YNNKEL (reference sequence). V trimming: 7 bases; J trimming: 2 bases; junction bases outside the gene matches: 4. DNA of the CDR3: TGTGCCAGCACCGCGACAGGGGCCTATAATTCACCCCTCCACTTT. Protein sequence: CASTATGAYNSPLHF.

This clone was picked up a small number of times. The chain links TRBV2 to TRBJ1-5; 10 bases map to TRBD1. CDR3 length: 17 amino acids. The germline CDR1 and CDR2 sequences are SNHLY and FYNNEI. With V trimmed by 6 bases and J by 2 bases, 10 bases remained unmatched. CDR3 amino acids: CASSLTTGTGGNQPQHF. The CDR3 DNA reads TGTGCCAGCAGCCTTACGACCGGGACAGGGGGCAATCAGCCCCAGCATTTT.

The rearrangement joins TRBV24-1 to TRBJ2-5; 9 bases align to TRBD1. The CDR3 consists of 18 residues. CDR1 is KGHDR and CDR2 is SFDVKD in the germline V gene. J lost 4 bases, V lost 4 bases, and 15 bases had no gene match. In DNA, the CDR3 is TGTGCCACCAGTGACCCGGGACAGGGAAGTTCCCGTGCAGAGACCCAGTACTTC. Encoded protein: CATSDPGQGSSRAETQYF.

This clone has only one observation. V is TRBV5-8 and J is TRBJ2-3; 8 bases match TRBD1. CDR1 is SGHTS and CDR2 is YDEGEE in the germline V gene. CDR3 length: 14 residues. V was clipped by 3 bases and J by 4 bases; unmatched bases: 4. The CDR3 nucleotides read TGTGCCAGCAGCTCGACAGGGGAACCAGATACGCAGTATTTT. Protein: CASSSTGEPDTQYF.

This chain links TRBV9 with TRBJ2-2; no clear D. The CDR3 covers 16 residues. The V gene lost 3 bases and the J gene lost 4 bases, with 16 bases spanning the gap. Germline values: CDR1 SGDLS, CDR2 YYNGEE. The CDR3 reads CASSALVYPTTGELFF. The CDR3 nucleotides are TGTGCCAGCAGCGCGCTAGTATATCCGACCACCGGGGAGCTGTTTTTT.

The chain couples TRBV28 to TRBJ2-1; 9 bases align to TRBD2. Germline loops: CDR1 MDHEN, CDR2 SYDVKM. The J segment lost 5 bases and the V segment lost 5 bases, leaving 7 bases of the junction unmatched. CDR3 length equals 15 residues. CDR3 protein: CASSTGTSLDNEQFF. CDR3 DNA: TGTGCCAGCAGTACCGGGACTAGCCTTGACAATGAGCAGTTCTTC. The full variable domain, with the rest looked up from reference TRBV28 and TRBJ2-1, is DVKVTQSSRYLVKRTGEKVFLECVQDMDHENMFWYRQDPGLGLRLIYFSYDVKMKEKGDIPEGYSVSREKKERFSLILESASTNQTSMYLCASSTGTSLDNEQFFGPGTRLTVL.

The chain carries TRBV7-8 and TRBJ2-5; 9 positions match TRBD1. The CDR3 has 16 residues. Germline lookup yields CDR1 SGHVS and CDR2 FQNEAQ. V lost 2 bases, J lost 3 bases, and 7 bases stayed unmatched. CDR3 sequence reads: CASSLRTGVLKETQYF. CDR3 sequence (DNA): TGTGCCAGCAGCTTAAGGACAGGGGTGTTAAAAGAGACCCAGTACTTC. Full variable domain (rest looked up from reference TRBV7-8 and TRBJ2-5): GAGVSQSPRYKVAKRGQDVALRCDPISGHVSLFWYQQALGQGPEFLTYFQNEAQLDKSGLPSDRFFAERPEGSVSTLKIQRTQQEDSAVYLCASSLRTGVLKETQYFGPGTRLLVL.

This rearrangement joins TRBV4-1 to TRBJ2-1; perhaps TRBD1 as D (6 bases). The CDR3 length is 17 residues. Germline V lookup: CDR1 MGHRA, CDR2 YSYEKL. V was pared by 1 base and J by 0 bases, with 13 bases between. The CDR3 DNA follows: TGCGCCAGCAGCCAAGGGACAGCCCGGAGCTCCTACAATGAGCAGTTCTTC. This translates into CASSQGTARSSYNEQFF.

Comments on this clone: Other DNA variants within this sample encode the same CDR3. The rearrangement uses TRBV27 and TRBJ2-7, with 14 bases aligning to TRBD2. V lost 3 bases, J lost 5 bases, and 0 bases stayed unmatched. This CDR3 contains 14 residues. From germline, CDR1 is MNHEY and CDR2 SMNVEV (reference sequence). The CDR3 DNA reads TGTGCCAGCAGTTTGGGACTAGCGGGAGACGAGCAGTACTTC. This sequence encodes CASSLGLAGDEQYF.